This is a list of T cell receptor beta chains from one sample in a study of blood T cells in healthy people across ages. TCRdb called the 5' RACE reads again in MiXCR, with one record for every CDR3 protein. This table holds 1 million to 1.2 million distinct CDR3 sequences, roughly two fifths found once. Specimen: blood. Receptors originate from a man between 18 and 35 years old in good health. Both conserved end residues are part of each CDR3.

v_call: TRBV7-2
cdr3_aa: CASSPDRLSTDTQYF

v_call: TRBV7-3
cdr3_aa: CASRASSRSTDTQYF

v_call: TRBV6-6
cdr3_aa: CASSYSFGELFF

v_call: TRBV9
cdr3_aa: CASSVGGGGTYNEQFF

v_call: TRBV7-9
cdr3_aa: CASSCPGGSTDTQYF

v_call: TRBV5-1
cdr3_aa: CASSLDPGQTNTEAFF

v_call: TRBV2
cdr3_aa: CASTLSPSSYNEQYF

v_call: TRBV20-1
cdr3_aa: CSASSTGNSYEQYF

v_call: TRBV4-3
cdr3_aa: CASSLEVAGGNNNEQFF

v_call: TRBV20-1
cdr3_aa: CSARPHYGESRPNTEAFF

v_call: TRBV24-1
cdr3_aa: CATSGTHNSPLHF

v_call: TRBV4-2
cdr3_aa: CASSQERGRFIGGCTF

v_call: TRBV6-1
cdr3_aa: CASSEVGQDEQYF

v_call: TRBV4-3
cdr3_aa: CASSQRPGLAGEQETQYF

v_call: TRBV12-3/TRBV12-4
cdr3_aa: CASSFRGGADQPQHF

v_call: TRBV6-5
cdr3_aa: CASSLGDDKNIQYF

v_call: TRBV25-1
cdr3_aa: CASSEYSGGYNEQFF

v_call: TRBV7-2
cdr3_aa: CASQSDRGLANYGYTF

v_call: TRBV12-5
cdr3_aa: CASGLGHLKETQYF

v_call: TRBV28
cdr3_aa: CASSLWAGGTDTQYF

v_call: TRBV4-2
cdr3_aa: CASSQGLANTGELFF

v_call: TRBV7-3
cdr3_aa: CASSQGRGEEDTQYF

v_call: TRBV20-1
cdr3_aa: CSAKQGSTEAFF

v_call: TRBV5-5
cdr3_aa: CASRNRLAGGPNGELFF

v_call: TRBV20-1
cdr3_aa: CGASKGGVYPDTQYF